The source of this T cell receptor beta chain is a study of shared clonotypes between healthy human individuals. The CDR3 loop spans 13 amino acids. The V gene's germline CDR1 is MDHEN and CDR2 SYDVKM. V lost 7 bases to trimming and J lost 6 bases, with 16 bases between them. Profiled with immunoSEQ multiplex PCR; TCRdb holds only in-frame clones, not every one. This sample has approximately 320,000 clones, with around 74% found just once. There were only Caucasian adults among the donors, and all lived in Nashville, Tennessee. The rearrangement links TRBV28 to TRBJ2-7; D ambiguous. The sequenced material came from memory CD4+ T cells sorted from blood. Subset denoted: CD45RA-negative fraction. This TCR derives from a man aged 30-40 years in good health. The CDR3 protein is CASTIPATREQYF. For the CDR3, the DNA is TGTGCCAGCACCATCCCTGCCACACGCGAGCAGTACTTC.